This T cell receptor beta chain originates from a study of spatial heterogeneity in lung cancer. The wider study: For the average unique TCR and UMI combination, more than 9.5 occurrences appeared in raw reads.

Trimming at V came to 0 bases and at J to 7 bases, leaving 10 bases not matched to a gene. The CDR3 runs 18 residues. Germline loops: CDR1 MNHNS, CDR2 SASEGT. TCRdb re-called the 5' RACE reads with MiXCR, one entry per CDR3 protein. The table shows about 48,000 distinct CDR3 sequences, with around 5.2% occurring only once. In its sample, this clonotype was seen many times. Documented time point: sample taken at primary tumor resection. Unsorted tumor, nontumor lung tissue or cryopreserved PBMC supplied the whole RNA. This clonotype was sampled from a male donor with early-stage non-small cell lung cancer. This specimen was PBMCs, taken at surgery. The V gene is TRBV6-1, the J gene TRBJ2-1; TRBD1 matches 12 bases. Written as DNA, the CDR3 is TGTGCCAGCAGTGAAGCTTTACCGGGACAGGGGGCGCGTAATGAGCAGTTCTTC. It is translated as CASSEALPGQGARNEQFF.